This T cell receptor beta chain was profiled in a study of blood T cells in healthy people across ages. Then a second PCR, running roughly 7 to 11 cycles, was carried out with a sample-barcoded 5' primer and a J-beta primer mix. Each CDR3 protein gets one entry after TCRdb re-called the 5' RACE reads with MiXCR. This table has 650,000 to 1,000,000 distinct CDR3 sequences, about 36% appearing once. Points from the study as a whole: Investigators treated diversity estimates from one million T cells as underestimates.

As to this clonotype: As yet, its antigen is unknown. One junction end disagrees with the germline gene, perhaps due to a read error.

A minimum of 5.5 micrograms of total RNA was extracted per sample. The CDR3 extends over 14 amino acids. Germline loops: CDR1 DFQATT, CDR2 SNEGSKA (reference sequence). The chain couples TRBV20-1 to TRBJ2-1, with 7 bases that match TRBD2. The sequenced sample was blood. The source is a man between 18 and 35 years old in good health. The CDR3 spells CSARLSASGDERFF. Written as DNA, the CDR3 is TGCAGTGCTAGACTCTCGGCTAGCGGCGATGAGCGGTTCTTC.